This entry describes one T cell receptor beta chain. These data are taken from a study of blood T cells in healthy people across ages. Then a second PCR, running roughly 7 to 12 cycles, was carried out with a sample-barcoded 5' primer and a J-beta primer mix. TCRdb reprocessed the 5' RACE reads via MiXCR and lists one record per CDR3 protein. Here the sample spans roughly 800,000 distinct CDR3 sequences, 55% to 70% being singletons. The sample comprised blood. The source of this sequence is a man aged 30 to 39 in good health.

The CDR3 is CASSMYRRQGGDQPQHF. The CDR3, as DNA: TGTGCCAGCAGTATGTACCGCCGACAGGGAGGGGATCAGCCCCAGCATTTT. The rearrangement uses TRBV6-6 and TRBJ1-5, with TRBD1 identical over 7 bases. The germline gives CDR1 MNHNY, CDR2 SVGAGI (reference sequence). The CDR3 contains 17 residues. Trimming at V came to 5 bases and at J to 5 bases, leaving 15 bases not matched to a gene.